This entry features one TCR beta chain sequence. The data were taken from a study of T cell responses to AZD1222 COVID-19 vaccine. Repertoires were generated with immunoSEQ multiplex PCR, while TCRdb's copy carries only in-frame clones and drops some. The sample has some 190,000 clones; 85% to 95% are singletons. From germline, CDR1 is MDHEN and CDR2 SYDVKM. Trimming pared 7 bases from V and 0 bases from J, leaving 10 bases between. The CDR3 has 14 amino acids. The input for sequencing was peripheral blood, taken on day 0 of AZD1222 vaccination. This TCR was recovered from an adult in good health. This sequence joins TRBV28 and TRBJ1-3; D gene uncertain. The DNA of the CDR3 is TGTGCCAGCAACGGACCGCACTCTGGAAACACCATATATTTT. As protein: CASNGPHSGNTIYF.